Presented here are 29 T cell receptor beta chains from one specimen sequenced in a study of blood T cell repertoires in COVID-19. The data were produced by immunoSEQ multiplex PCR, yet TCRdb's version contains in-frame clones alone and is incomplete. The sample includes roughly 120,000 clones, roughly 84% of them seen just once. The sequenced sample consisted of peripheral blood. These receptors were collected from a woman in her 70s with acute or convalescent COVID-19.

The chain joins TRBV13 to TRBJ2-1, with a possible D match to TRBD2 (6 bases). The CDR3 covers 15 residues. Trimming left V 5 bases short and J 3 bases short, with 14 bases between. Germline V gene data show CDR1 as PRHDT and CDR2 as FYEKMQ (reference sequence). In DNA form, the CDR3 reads TGTGCCAGCAGCCCGCGGGGTAGCCGCTACAATGAGCAGTTCTTC. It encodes CASSPRGSRYNEQFF.

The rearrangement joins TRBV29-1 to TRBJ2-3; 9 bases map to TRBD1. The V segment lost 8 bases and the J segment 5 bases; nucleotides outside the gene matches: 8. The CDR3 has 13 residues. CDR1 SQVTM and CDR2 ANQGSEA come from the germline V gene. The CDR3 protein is CSTRTGAGDTQYF. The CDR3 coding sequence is TGCAGCACCCGGACAGGGGCGGGAGATACGCAGTATTTT.

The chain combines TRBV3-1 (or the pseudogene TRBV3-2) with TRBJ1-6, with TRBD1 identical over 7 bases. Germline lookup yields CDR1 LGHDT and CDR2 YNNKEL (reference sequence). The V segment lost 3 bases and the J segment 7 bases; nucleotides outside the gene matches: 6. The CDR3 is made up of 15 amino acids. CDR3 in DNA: TGTGCCAGCAGCCAGCCGGGACAGTTAAATTCACCCCTCCACTTT. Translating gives CASSQPGQLNSPLHF.

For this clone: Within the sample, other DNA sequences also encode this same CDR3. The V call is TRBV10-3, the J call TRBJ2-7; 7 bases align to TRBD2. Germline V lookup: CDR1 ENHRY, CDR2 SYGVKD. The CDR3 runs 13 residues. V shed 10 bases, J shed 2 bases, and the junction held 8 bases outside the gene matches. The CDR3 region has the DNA TGTGCCAGTCGTACTAGCGAGGCCTACGAGCAGTACTTC. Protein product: CASRTSEAYEQYF.

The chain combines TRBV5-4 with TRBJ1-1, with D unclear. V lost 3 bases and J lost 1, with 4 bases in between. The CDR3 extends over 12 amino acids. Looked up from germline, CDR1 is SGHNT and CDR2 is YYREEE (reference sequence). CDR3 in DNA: TGTGCCAGCAGCTCCTGGAACACTGAAGCTTTCTTT. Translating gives CASSSWNTEAFF.

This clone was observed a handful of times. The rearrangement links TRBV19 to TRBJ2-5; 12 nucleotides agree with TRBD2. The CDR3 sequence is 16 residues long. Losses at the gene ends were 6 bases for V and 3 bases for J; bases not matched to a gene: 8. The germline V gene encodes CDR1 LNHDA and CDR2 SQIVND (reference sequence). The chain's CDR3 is CASSFETSGGKETQYF. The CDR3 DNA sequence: TGTGCCAGTAGCTTTGAGACTAGCGGGGGCAAAGAGACCCAGTACTTC.

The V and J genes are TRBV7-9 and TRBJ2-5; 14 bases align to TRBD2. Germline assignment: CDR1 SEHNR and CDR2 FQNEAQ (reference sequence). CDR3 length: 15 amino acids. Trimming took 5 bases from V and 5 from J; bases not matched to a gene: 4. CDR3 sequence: CASSRTSGGYETQYF. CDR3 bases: TGTGCCAGCAGCCGGACTAGCGGGGGGTACGAGACCCAGTACTTC.

DNA of the CDR3: TGTGCCATCACCCTCGACGGGGTGAACACTGAAGCTTTCTTT. Translating gives CAITLDGVNTEAFF. The rearrangement joins TRBV10-3 to TRBJ1-1; D gene uncertain. Germline-derived CDR1 and CDR2 are ENHRY and SYGVKD. Deletions cut 7 bases from V and 0 bases from J, with 12 bases between. This CDR3 has 14 residues.

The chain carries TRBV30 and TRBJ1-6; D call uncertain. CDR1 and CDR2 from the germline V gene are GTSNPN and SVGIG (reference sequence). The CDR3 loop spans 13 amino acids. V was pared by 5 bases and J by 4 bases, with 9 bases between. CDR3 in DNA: TGTGCCTGGCAGCGGTATTATAATTCACCCCTCCACTTT. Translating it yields CAWQRYYNSPLHF.

The CDR3 reads CASSQETALGNVLTF. As DNA, the CDR3 is TGTGCCAGCAGTCAAGAGACTGCCCTCGGAAACGTCCTGACTTTC. This chain joins TRBV2 and TRBJ2-6; D not certain. The CDR3 covers 15 residues. The germline gives CDR1 SNHLY, CDR2 FYNNEI. Trimming shortened V by 5 bases and J by 10 bases, and 18 bases separated the two germline ends.

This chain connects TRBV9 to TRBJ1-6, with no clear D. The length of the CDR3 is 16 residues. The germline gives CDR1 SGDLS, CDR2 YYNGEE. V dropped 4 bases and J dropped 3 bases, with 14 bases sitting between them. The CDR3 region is CASSPNPVLYNSPLHF. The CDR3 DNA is TGTGCCAGCAGCCCCAATCCGGTCCTCTATAATTCACCCCTCCACTTT.

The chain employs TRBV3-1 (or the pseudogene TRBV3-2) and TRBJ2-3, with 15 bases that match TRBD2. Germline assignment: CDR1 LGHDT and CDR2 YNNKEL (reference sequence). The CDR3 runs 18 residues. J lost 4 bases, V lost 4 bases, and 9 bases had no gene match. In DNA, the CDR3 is TGTGCCAGCAGCCCAGAAAGGACTAGCGGGAGGGCTGCAGATACGCAGTATTTT. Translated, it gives CASSPERTSGRAADTQYF.

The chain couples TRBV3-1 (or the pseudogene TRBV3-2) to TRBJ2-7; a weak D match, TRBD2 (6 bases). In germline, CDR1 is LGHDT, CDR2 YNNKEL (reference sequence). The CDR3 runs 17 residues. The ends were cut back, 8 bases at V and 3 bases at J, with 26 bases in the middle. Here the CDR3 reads CASRIGRDWVALYEQYF. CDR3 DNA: TGTGCCAGCCGCATTGGGCGGGATTGGGTCGCCCTCTACGAGCAGTACTTC.

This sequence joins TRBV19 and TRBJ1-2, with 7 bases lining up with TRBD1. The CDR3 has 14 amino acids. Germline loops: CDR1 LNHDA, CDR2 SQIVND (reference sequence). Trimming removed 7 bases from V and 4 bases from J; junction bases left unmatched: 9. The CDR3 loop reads CASTLQGEVYGYTF. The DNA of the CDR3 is TGTGCCAGTACCCTCCAGGGGGAGGTCTATGGCTACACCTTC.

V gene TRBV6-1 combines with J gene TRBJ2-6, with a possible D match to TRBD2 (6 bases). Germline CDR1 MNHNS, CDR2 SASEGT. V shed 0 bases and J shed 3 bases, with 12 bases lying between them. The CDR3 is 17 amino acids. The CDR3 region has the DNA TGTGCCAGCAGTGAAGCGGTAGGGACTGGTGGGGCCAACGTCCTGACTTTC. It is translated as CASSEAVGTGGANVLTF.

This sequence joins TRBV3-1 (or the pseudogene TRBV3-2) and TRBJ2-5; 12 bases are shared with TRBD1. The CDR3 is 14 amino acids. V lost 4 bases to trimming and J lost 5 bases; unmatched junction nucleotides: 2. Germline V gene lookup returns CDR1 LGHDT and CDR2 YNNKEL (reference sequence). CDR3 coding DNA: TGTGCCAGCAGCCGGGACAGGGGGCCTGAGACCCAGTACTTC. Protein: CASSRDRGPETQYF.

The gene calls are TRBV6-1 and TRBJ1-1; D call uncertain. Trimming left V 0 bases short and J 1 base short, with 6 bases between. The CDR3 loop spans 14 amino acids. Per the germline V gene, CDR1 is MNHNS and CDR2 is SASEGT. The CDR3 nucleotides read TGTGCCAGCAGTGAAGCGAGAGGGAACACTGAAGCTTTCTTT. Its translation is CASSEARGNTEAFF.

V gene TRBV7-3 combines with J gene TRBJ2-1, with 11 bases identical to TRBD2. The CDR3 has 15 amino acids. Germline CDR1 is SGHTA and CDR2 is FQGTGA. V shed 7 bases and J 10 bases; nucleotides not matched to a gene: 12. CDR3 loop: CASTPTSGTMGEQFF. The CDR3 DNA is TGTGCCAGCACCCCGACTAGCGGGACCATGGGAGAGCAGTTCTTC.

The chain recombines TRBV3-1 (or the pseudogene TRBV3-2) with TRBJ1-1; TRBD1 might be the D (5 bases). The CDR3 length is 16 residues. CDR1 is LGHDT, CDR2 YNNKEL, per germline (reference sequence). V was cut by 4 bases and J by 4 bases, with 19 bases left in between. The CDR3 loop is CASSRAGSEGVTEAFF. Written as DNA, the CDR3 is TGTGCCAGCAGCCGGGCCGGGTCGGAAGGGGTCACTGAAGCTTTCTTT.

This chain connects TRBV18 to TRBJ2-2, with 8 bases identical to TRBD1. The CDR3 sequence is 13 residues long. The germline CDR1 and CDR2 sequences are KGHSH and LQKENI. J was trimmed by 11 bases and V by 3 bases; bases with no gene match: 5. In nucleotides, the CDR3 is TGTGCCAGCTCACCGACAGGGGAATATGAGCTGTTTTTT. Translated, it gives CASSPTGEYELFF.

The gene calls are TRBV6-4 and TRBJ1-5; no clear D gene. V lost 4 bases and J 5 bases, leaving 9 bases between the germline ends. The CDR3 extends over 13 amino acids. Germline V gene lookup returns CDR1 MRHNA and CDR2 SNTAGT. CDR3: CASSVEVDQPQHF. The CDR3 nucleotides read TGTGCCAGCAGTGTGGAGGTTGATCAGCCCCAGCATTTT.

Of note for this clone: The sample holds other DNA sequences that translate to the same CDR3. In DNA form, the CDR3 reads TGTGCCAGCAGCTTAATGGCTAGCGGGAGCACAGATACGCAGTATTTT. It specifies CASSLMASGSTDTQYF. The chain is built from TRBV7-3 and TRBJ2-3; TRBD2 aligns across 8 bases. Trimming removed 1 base from V and 0 bases from J; junction bases left unmatched: 3. CDR1 is SGHTA, CDR2 FQGTGA, per germline. The CDR3 loop spans 16 amino acids.

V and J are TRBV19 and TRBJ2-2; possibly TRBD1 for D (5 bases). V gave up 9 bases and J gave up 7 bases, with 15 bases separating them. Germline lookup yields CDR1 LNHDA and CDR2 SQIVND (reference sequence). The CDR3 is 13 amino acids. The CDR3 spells CASASGADGELFF. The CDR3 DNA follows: TGTGCCAGCGCGTCTGGGGCGGACGGGGAGCTGTTTTTT.

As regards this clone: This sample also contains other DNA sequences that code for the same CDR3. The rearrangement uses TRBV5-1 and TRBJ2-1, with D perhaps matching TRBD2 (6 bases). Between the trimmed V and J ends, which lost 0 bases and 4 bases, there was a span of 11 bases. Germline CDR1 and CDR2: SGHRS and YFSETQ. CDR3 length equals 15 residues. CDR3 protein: CASSLASGRYNEQFF. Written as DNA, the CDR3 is TGCGCCAGCAGCTTGGCCTCGGGGAGGTACAATGAGCAGTTCTTC.

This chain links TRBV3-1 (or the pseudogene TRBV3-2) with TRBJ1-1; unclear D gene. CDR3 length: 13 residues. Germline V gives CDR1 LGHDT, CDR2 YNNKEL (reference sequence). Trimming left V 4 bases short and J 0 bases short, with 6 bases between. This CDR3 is CASSLQLNTEAFF. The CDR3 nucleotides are TGTGCCAGCAGCCTACAACTGAACACTGAAGCTTTCTTT.

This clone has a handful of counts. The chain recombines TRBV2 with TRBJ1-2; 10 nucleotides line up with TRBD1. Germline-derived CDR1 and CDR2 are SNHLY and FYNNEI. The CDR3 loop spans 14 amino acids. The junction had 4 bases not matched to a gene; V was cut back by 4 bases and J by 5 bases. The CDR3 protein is CASSGQGAVYGYTF. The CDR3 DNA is TGTGCCAGCAGTGGACAGGGGGCGGTGTATGGCTACACCTTC.

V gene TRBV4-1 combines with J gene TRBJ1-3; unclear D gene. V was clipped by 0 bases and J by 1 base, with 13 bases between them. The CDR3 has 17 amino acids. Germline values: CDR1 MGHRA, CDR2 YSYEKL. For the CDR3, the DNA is TGCGCCAGCAGCCAAGAAGGAGGTTCGAGGTCTGGAAACACCATATATTTT. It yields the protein CASSQEGGSRSGNTIYF.

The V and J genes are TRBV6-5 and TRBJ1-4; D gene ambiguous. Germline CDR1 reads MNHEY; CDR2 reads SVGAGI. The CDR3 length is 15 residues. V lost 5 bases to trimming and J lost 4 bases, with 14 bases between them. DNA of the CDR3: TGTGCCAGCAGTAACACGGGGAGAAGTAATGAAAAACTGTTTTTT. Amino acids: CASSNTGRSNEKLFF.

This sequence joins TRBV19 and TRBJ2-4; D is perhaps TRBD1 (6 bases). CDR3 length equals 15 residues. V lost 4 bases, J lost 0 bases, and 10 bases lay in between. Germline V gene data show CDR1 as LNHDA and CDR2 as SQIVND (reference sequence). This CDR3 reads CASSKPGEAKNIQYF. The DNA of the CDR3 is TGTGCCAGTAGTAAGCCAGGGGAAGCCAAAAACATTCAGTACTTC.